These T cell receptor beta chains were read from a single sample in a study of PD-1 blockade in classical Hodgkin lymphoma. Sequencing used immunoSEQ multiplex PCR; TCRdb keeps in-frame clones, though not all of them. The repertoire holds over 85,000 clones, with under 95% as singletons. The specimen was peripheral blood mononuclear cells (PBMCs), collected before the fourth cycle of nivolumab. The receptor set was obtained from a human donor with classical Hodgkin lymphoma. Each CDR3 is given with its conserved first and last residue.

v_gene	j_gene	CDR3aa
TRBV11-2	TRBJ1-1	CASSLTGRDTEAFF
TRBV2	TRBJ2-1	CASLLAGVSEQFF
TRBV28	TRBJ2-3	CASSLSQGGRTDTQYF
TRBV7-8	TRBJ2-7	CASSARTGQLTYEQYF
TRBV11-2	TRBJ2-7	CASSLVMGTYEQYF
TRBV19	TRBJ2-7	CASSTGVAYEQYF
TRBV25-1	TRBJ2-7	CASSDSYLEQYF
TRBV19	TRBJ2-3	CASRPLAGLTDTQYF
TRBV5-8	TRBJ2-5	CASSLGLEGLWETQYF
TRBV19	TRBJ2-4	CASSIWGAKNIQYF
TRBV23-1	TRBJ2-1	CASSQSKGQSGEQFF
TRBV6-5	TRBJ2-1	CASSYDGGGSYNEQFF
TRBV10-3	TRBJ1-4	CAISESPRSNEKLFF
TRBV10-3	TRBJ2-1	CAISDWQYNEQFF
TRBV15	TRBJ1-5	CATSRVDAEPQHF
TRBV6-5	TRBJ2-3	CASSYSGGVADTQYF
TRBV14	TRBJ1-5	CASSRGRLQPQHF
TRBV2	TRBJ2-2	CASSETSGSHGELFF
TRBV5-1	TRBJ2-7	CASSFRGTYEQYF
TRBV27	TRBJ2-7	CASSPTPLAGAHPYEQYF
TRBV27	TRBJ1-5	CASSLAGGGSNQPQHF
TRBV9	TRBJ1-2	CASSVGGYGYTF
TRBV28	TRBJ1-4	CASSSREPNEKLFF
TRBV4-1	TRBJ2-7	CASSLGTQSLSYEQYF
TRBV5-1	TRBJ2-7	CASSLGGGETYEQYF
TRBV19	TRBJ1-1	CASSARTGDTEAFF
TRBV27	TRBJ2-2	CASRRTGTSNTGELFF
TRBV27	TRBJ1-1	CASSPKDGYEAFF
TRBV9	TRBJ2-1	CASSVEVAGAQNEQFF
TRBV7-9	TRBJ2-1	CASSLAMWQENNEQFF
TRBV12-5	TRBJ2-3	CASGSPGVGRPGLAGTQYF
TRBV4-1	TRBJ1-2	CASSQDLTEFRNGYTF
TRBV7-9	TRBJ2-7	CASSPLFREQYF
TRBV6-5	TRBJ2-2	CASSSWTSGTGELFF
TRBV6-1	TRBJ2-7	CASGAYEQYF
TRBV28	TRBJ1-1	CASSPPGGVNTEAFF
TRBV21-1	TRBJ1-1	CASSKGVEGRTEAFF
TRBV11-3	TRBJ2-5	CASSSGLAGRETQYF
TRBV28	TRBJ1-1	CASRDLNTEAFF
TRBV16	TRBJ1-2	CASSQSPDNYGYTF
TRBV5-4	TRBJ2-2	CASSLGSNTGELFF
TRBV9	TRBJ2-1	CASSGASGFEQFF
TRBV2	TRBJ2-1	CASTQLLPPSAPRIF
TRBV5-1	TRBJ1-2	CASSPGTTLYGYTF
TRBV28	TRBJ2-7	CARGCEQYF
TRBV30	TRBJ1-5	CAWSAVGWGMGQPQHF
TRBV10-1	TRBJ2-5	CASSAPGQGRETQYF
TRBV13	TRBJ2-5	CASSLGRGQETQYF
TRBV7-9	TRBJ2-3	CASSLVGSTDTQYF
TRBV28	TRBJ1-1	CASSLGRQKAFF
TRBV30	TRBJ1-4	CAWRPGQGANEKLFF
TRBV7-9	TRBJ2-7	CASSLDMRGQYF
TRBV30	TRBJ1-5	CAWSVGDAQQNQPQHF
TRBV11-2	TRBJ2-7	CASSLDSYEQYF
TRBV10-2	TRBJ2-1	CASSETRSSYNEQFF
TRBV27	TRBJ2-1	CASRTGGSYNEQFF
TRBV7-9	TRBJ2-7	CASSLIGRVYEQYF
TRBV9	TRBJ2-7	CASSESGSGTRPYEQYF
TRBV19	TRBJ1-2	CASSDYGYTF
TRBV28	TRBJ2-2	CASSLSYDWRDTGELFF